What follows describes a single T cell receptor (beta chain). These data belong to a study of blood T cell repertoires in COVID-19. At the level of the study: Acute-phase and convalescent COVID-19 samples originated in the United States, Italy and Spain. PBMCs, B-cell-depleted T cells, or T cells provided the cDNA or gDNA that made up the material.

Authors' data handling: Amplification of reference gene primers was used by the study to estimate nucleated cell counts. Sequencing was performed with immunoSEQ multiplex PCR; in TCRdb, only in-frame clones are kept and a portion is missing. The D gene and trimming were derived from the DNA, and the V and J assignments and clone size from that table. The top ten hold approximately 7% of the sample, which has 25,000 to 40,000 clones, 85% seen once. V was pared by 6 bases and J by 2 bases, with 5 bases of the junction left unmatched. CDR3 length: 14 residues. Germline loops: CDR1 MNHNY, CDR2 SVGAGI (reference sequence).

The chain links TRBV6-6 to TRBJ2-7, with 9 nucleotides matching TRBD1. The TCR was taken from a human donor in a cohort sampled during active COVID-19. Source material: peripheral blood. The CDR3 loop is CASRTGTGTYEQYF. The CDR3 coding sequence is TGTGCCAGCAGGACCGGGACAGGGACCTACGAGCAGTACTTC.